The 29 T cell receptor beta chains listed next were all sequenced from one sample in a study of blood T cell repertoires in COVID-19. Clones were read by immunoSEQ multiplex PCR, and TCRdb kept only the in-frame ones, dropping some. The sample holds over 150,000 clones; roughly 88% are singletons and the top ten take 0.63%. The sequencing input was peripheral blood. The receptor source for this set is a man between 60 and 70 years old with COVID-19, enrolled during active disease.

This clone was found once. The genes are TRBV6-1 and TRBJ1-2; perhaps TRBD1 as D (6 bases). Trimming stripped 0 bases from V and 4 bases from J, with 15 bases between. Germline V CDR1 and CDR2: MNHNS, SASEGT. This CDR3 has 16 amino acids. The CDR3 protein is CASSEAVTGYGYGYTF. In nucleotides, the CDR3 is TGTGCCAGCAGTGAAGCGGTAACAGGGTACGGCTATGGCTACACCTTC.

The count of this clone is one. This chain joins TRBV28 and TRBJ1-4, with D maybe TRBD1 (6 bases). CDR1 MDHEN and CDR2 SYDVKM come from the germline V gene. The CDR3 sequence is 16 residues long. V lost 5 bases, J lost 0 bases, and 13 bases lay in between. The CDR3 DNA is TGTGCCAGCAGTCGGCGGACAGCTGCAACTAATGAAAAACTGTTTTTT. Translated, it gives CASSRRTAATNEKLFF.

The chain has TRBV10-2 and TRBJ2-7; 10 bases match TRBD1. J gave up 6 bases and V 7 bases, and 6 bases lay outside the gene matches. In germline, CDR1 is WSHSY, CDR2 SAAADI. The CDR3 totals 13 residues. This CDR3 reads CASKAGTGAEQYF. The CDR3 coding sequence is TGCGCCAGCAAGGCCGGGACAGGGGCCGAGCAGTACTTC.

The chain couples TRBV19 to TRBJ1-5; unclear D gene. This CDR3 spans 15 amino acids. The V gene lost 6 bases and the J gene lost 1 base, with 13 bases spanning the gap. Germline V gene lookup returns CDR1 LNHDA and CDR2 SQIVND (reference sequence). This chain's CDR3 is CASRITEGSNQPQHF. CDR3 bases: TGTGCCAGTAGGATAACAGAGGGCAGCAATCAGCCCCAGCATTTT. Full variable domain (missing parts from reference TRBV19 and TRBJ1-5): DGGITQSPKYLFRKEGQNVTLSCEQNLNHDAMYWYRQDPGQGLRLIYYSQIVNDFQKGDIAEGYSVSREKKESFPLTVTSAQKNPTAFYLCASRITEGSNQPQHFGDGTRLSIL.

This clone has a handful of counts. The rearrangement links TRBV11-3 to TRBJ1-1; maybe TRBD1 (5 bases). The V end was cut by 1 base, the J end by 12 bases, with 15 bases between. Germline V lookup: CDR1 SGHNT, CDR2 YENEEA. This CDR3 contains 13 residues. The CDR3, as DNA: TGTGCCAGCAGCTTAGGCACGGGACTAGAATCTTTCTTT. Amino acid sequence: CASSLGTGLESFF. The entire variable domain, with the rest obtained from reference TRBV11-3 and TRBJ1-1, is as follows: EAGVVQSPRYKIIEKKQPVAFWCNPISGHNTLYWYLQNLGQGPELLIRYENEEAVDDSQLPKDRFSAERLKGVDSTLKIQPAELGDSAVYLCASSLGTGLESFFGQGTRLTVV.

The V and J genes are TRBV19 and TRBJ1-1; TRBD1 might be the D (6 bases). V was pared by 5 bases and J by 10 bases, with 23 bases between. The CDR3 consists of 15 residues. Germline V CDR1 and CDR2: LNHDA, SQIVND (reference sequence). This chain's CDR3 is CASSQNPGRGIRAFF. For the CDR3, the DNA is TGTGCCAGTAGTCAAAACCCAGGCAGGGGTATTCGAGCTTTCTTT.

The chain combines TRBV5-1 with TRBJ1-2; 7 bases line up with TRBD1. CDR1 SGHRS and CDR2 YFSETQ come from the germline V gene. With 4 bases clipped from V and 6 bases from J, the junction kept 9 bases outside the gene matches. CDR3 length: 14 residues. CDR3 in amino acids: CASSEGQNPNGYTF. In DNA form, the CDR3 reads TGCGCCAGCAGCGAGGGACAGAATCCAAATGGCTACACCTTC. Using reference TRBV5-1 and TRBJ1-2 for the parts outside the CDR3, the full variable domain is KAGVTQTPRYLIKTRGQQVTLSCSPISGHRSVSWYQQTPGQGLQFLFEYFSETQRNKGNFPGRFSGRQFSNSRSEMNVSTLELGDSALYLCASSEGQNPNGYTFGSGTRLTVV.

The rearrangement joins TRBV24-1 to TRBJ2-1, with 10 nucleotides matching TRBD2. V was pared by 4 bases and J by 2 bases, with 1 base of the junction left unmatched. Germline lookup yields CDR1 KGHDR and CDR2 SFDVKD. The CDR3 runs 15 residues. The CDR3 loop reads CATSDSGRAYNEQFF. CDR3 bases: TGTGCCACCAGTGACAGCGGGAGGGCCTACAATGAGCAGTTCTTC.

The V and J genes are TRBV6-5 and TRBJ1-4, with D tentatively TRBD1 (5 bases). The V gene's germline CDR1 is MNHEY and CDR2 SVGAGI. The V end lost 4 bases, the J end lost 4 bases, and 16 bases lay between the germline ends. This CDR3 spans 16 amino acids. The CDR3 is CASSFDGGKGNEKLFF. Here the CDR3 DNA reads TGTGCCAGCAGTTTCGACGGGGGGAAGGGTAATGAAAAACTGTTTTTT.

V gene TRBV24-1 combines with J gene TRBJ2-1; 7 bases align to TRBD1. This CDR3 is 16 amino acids long. Germline CDR1 is KGHDR and CDR2 is SFDVKD. Trimming at V came to 3 bases and at J to 0 bases, leaving 4 bases not matched to a gene. This chain's CDR3 is CATSDRTGTSYNEQFF. DNA of the CDR3: TGTGCCACCAGTGATCGGACAGGTACCTCCTACAATGAGCAGTTCTTC.

The chain uses TRBV6-5 and TRBJ1-4; 11 nucleotides line up with TRBD1. The germline CDR1 and CDR2 sequences are MNHEY and SVGAGI. J lost 6 bases, V lost 2 bases, and 2 bases had no gene match. The CDR3 is 15 residues long. The CDR3 reads CASSYRTGGYEKLFF. CDR3 in DNA: TGTGCCAGCAGTTACAGGACAGGGGGCTATGAAAAACTGTTTTTT.

This chain connects TRBV6-5 to TRBJ1-3; D gene ambiguous. CDR1 and CDR2 (germline): MNHEY, SVGAGI. This CDR3 contains 13 residues. Trimming shortened V by 4 bases and J by 2 bases, and 6 bases separated the two germline ends. CDR3 in DNA: TGTGCCAGCAGTTTTCCCGCTGGAAACACCATATATTTT. Amino acid sequence: CASSFPAGNTIYF.

This chain uses TRBV7-2 with TRBJ2-7; D is unresolved. This CDR3 has 14 residues. V lost 1 base, J lost 2 bases, and 9 bases lay in between. Germline values: CDR1 SGHTA, CDR2 FQGNSA. CDR3 nucleotide sequence: TGTGCCAGCAGCTTAGGGTTCACAGCCTACGAGCAGTACTTC. It encodes CASSLGFTAYEQYF.

The J gene is TRBJ2-6, the V gene TRBV19; 9 bases are a match to TRBD1. The V gene end was trimmed by 1 base and the J gene end by 2 bases; junction bases not matched to a gene: 0. The CDR3 spans 16 residues. Per germline, CDR1 LNHDA and CDR2 SQIVND (reference sequence). The CDR3 region is CASSIGQGAGANVLTF. The CDR3, as DNA: TGTGCCAGTAGTATAGGACAGGGGGCTGGGGCCAACGTCCTGACTTTC.

The gene calls are TRBV11-3 and TRBJ2-1, with TRBD2 matching 12 bases. Unmatched junction bases numbered 22, after V lost 5 bases and J lost 8 bases. This CDR3 contains 20 residues. Germline CDR1 reads SGHNT; CDR2 reads YENEEA. DNA for the CDR3: TGTGCCAGCAGCCCGACCGGGACTAGCGGGTCATCCCGAACTAGGGATGAGCAGTTCTTC. Its protein is CASSPTGTSGSSRTRDEQFF.

V and J are TRBV6-6 and TRBJ2-1; D possibly corresponds to TRBD1 (6 bases). The V end lost 4 bases, the J end lost 4 bases, and 17 bases lay between the germline ends. The length of the CDR3 is 16 residues. Germline V gene data show CDR1 as MNHNY and CDR2 as SVGAGI (reference sequence). The CDR3 spells CASSFGTTIPYNEQFF. The CDR3 DNA follows: TGTGCCAGCAGTTTCGGGACAACTATACCATACAATGAGCAGTTCTTC.

The chain carries TRBV7-6 and TRBJ1-2, with D perhaps matching TRBD1 (5 bases). The germline V and J ends were trimmed by 5 bases and 4 bases, with 11 bases remaining between them. The CDR3 has 13 residues. From germline, CDR1 is SGHVS and CDR2 FNYEAQ. The CDR3 region has the DNA TGTGCCAGCAGCCCCAGACAGACCTATGGCTACACCTTC. Amino acid sequence: CASSPRQTYGYTF.

The chain combines TRBV5-6 with TRBJ1-1, with 9 nucleotides matching TRBD1. CDR1 is SGHDT, CDR2 YYEEEE, per germline. The V gene end was trimmed by 3 bases and the J gene end by 1 base; junction bases not matched to a gene: 4. CDR3 length: 15 amino acids. In DNA, the CDR3 is TGTGCCAGCAGCTCGACGACAGGGGGGAACACTGAAGCTTTCTTT. Translating gives CASSSTTGGNTEAFF.

The V gene is TRBV28, the J gene TRBJ1-5, with D possibly being TRBD1 (6 bases). Per the germline V gene, CDR1 is MDHEN and CDR2 is SYDVKM. The CDR3 runs to 12 residues. The ends were cut back, 6 bases at V and 6 bases at J, with 9 bases in the middle. CDR3 nucleotides: TGTGCCAGCAGCACAGGGTTTCAGCCCCAGCATTTT. Amino acids: CASSTGFQPQHF.

This chain connects TRBV2 to TRBJ1-5; D may be TRBD1 (6 bases). Germline V gene data show CDR1 as SNHLY and CDR2 as FYNNEI. The CDR3 is made up of 12 amino acids. V shed 7 bases and J shed 15 bases, with 19 bases lying between them. The CDR3 region is CASMDNGTPPHF. DNA of the CDR3: TGTGCCAGCATGGATAACGGGACACCGCCGCATTTT.

The chain carries TRBV6-5 and TRBJ2-1, with TRBD1 matching over 8 bases. Germline V CDR1 and CDR2: MNHEY, SVGAGI. The J segment lost 2 bases and the V segment lost 6 bases, leaving 6 bases of the junction unmatched. The CDR3 spans 15 residues. The CDR3 sequence: CASRLAGGPYNEQFF. Here the CDR3 DNA reads TGTGCCAGCAGGCTCGCAGGGGGCCCCTACAATGAGCAGTTCTTC.

V usage is TRBV6-5 and J usage is TRBJ2-3, with 7 bases that match TRBD2. V trimming: 2 bases; J trimming: 2 bases; junction bases outside the gene matches: 4. This CDR3 is built from 15 residues. Per the germline V gene, CDR1 is MNHEY and CDR2 is SVGAGI. In DNA, the CDR3 is TGTGCCAGCAGTTACCAAAGCGGGAACACAGATACGCAGTATTTT. It is translated as CASSYQSGNTDTQYF.

J is TRBJ1-5 and V is TRBV7-9; no reliable D call. In germline, CDR1 is SEHNR, CDR2 FQNEAQ (reference sequence). CDR3 length: 13 amino acids. V lost 5 bases and J lost 0, with 5 bases in between. CDR3: CASSPSSNQPQHF. CDR3 DNA sequence: TGTGCCAGCAGCCCCTCTAGCAATCAGCCCCAGCATTTT. The whole variable domain, remainder taken from reference TRBV7-9 and TRBJ1-5, is DTGVSQNPRHKITKRGQNVTFRCDPISEHNRLYWYRQTLGQGPEFLTYFQNEAQLEKSRLLSDRFSAERPKGSFSTLEIQRTEQGDSAMYLCASSPSSNQPQHFGDGTRLSIL.

The chain is built from TRBV27 and TRBJ1-3; TRBD1 is a possible D gene (6 bases). Germline values: CDR1 MNHEY, CDR2 SMNVEV (reference sequence). V lost 6 bases and J 0 bases, leaving 12 bases between the germline ends. This CDR3 spans 15 amino acids. The CDR3 reads CASSDRRLSGNTIYF. The CDR3, as DNA: TGTGCCAGCAGCGACAGGCGCCTCTCTGGAAACACCATATATTTT.

Only a few counts were recorded for this clone. This chain uses TRBV19 with TRBJ2-7; 7 nucleotides agree with TRBD1. J lost 1 base, V lost 5 bases, and 11 bases had no gene match. Germline CDR1 is LNHDA and CDR2 is SQIVND (reference sequence). The CDR3 spans 16 residues. CDR3 protein: CASSRQGVGASYEQYF. CDR3 nucleotide sequence: TGTGCCAGTAGTCGGCAGGGGGTCGGGGCGTCCTACGAGCAGTACTTC.

The chain employs TRBV10-3 and TRBJ2-1, with D possibly being TRBD1 (5 bases). The CDR3 spans 15 residues. Trimming stripped 3 bases from V and 2 bases from J, with 11 bases between. Germline V lookup: CDR1 ENHRY, CDR2 SYGVKD. CDR3 coding DNA: TGTGCCATCAGTGACCACAGGTTACCCTACAATGAGCAGTTCTTC. It specifies CAISDHRLPYNEQFF.

This clone was counted a single time. The chain uses TRBV11-3 and TRBJ2-7; 11 bases align to TRBD2. The CDR3 runs to 16 residues. Germline CDR1 SGHNT, CDR2 YENEEA. V trimming: 6 bases; J trimming: 0 bases; junction bases outside the gene matches: 7. CDR3 residues: CASSSPGLAVSYEQYF. CDR3 in DNA: TGTGCCAGCAGTTCACCGGGACTAGCGGTCTCCTACGAGCAGTACTTC.

This clone appeared a single time. Mismatch with germline at one junction end may stem from a read error. The chain combines TRBV7-7 with TRBJ2-1, with 12 nucleotides matching TRBD2. Per the germline V gene, CDR1 is SSHAT and CDR2 is FNYEAQ (reference sequence). The CDR3 has 14 amino acids. The chain's CDR3 is CASSSTSGSNEQFF. The CDR3 DNA reads as TGTGCTAGCAGCTCGACTAGCGGGAGTAATGAGCAGTTCTTC.

V usage is TRBV19 and J usage is TRBJ2-6, with D unresolved. Germline V CDR1 and CDR2: LNHDA, SQIVND (reference sequence). The CDR3 consists of 14 residues. V lost 10 bases and J lost 4, with 14 bases in between. In nucleotides, the CDR3 is TGTGCCACCGGCGACAAGGCCGGGGCCAACGTCCTGACTTTC. It yields the protein CATGDKAGANVLTF.